This T cell receptor beta chain stems from a study of STAT5B mutations in CD4+ large granular lymphocyte leukemia. Assay used: immunoSEQ multiplex PCR; TCRdb lists only in-frame clones, some missing. The data hold roughly 48,000 clones, with around 70% observed a single time. CDR1 and CDR2 (germline): SGHDT, YYEEEE. The germline V and J ends were trimmed by 0 bases and 7 bases, with 14 bases remaining between them. The CDR3 covers 15 residues. The rearrangement uses TRBV5-6 and TRBJ1-5; perhaps TRBD1 as D (5 bases). Sample: CD4+ T cells from blood buffy coats. The TCR was taken from a human donor in good health. CDR3 in DNA: TGTGCCAGCAGCTTGGGGGGCGGGGATGGGCAGCCCCAGCATTTT. Translating gives CASSLGGGDGQPQHF.